A single sample gave rise to the 10 T cell receptor beta chains below, sequenced in a study of blood T cell repertoires in COVID-19. Assay used: immunoSEQ multiplex PCR; TCRdb lists only in-frame clones, some missing. The sample yields 270,000 or so clones, 84% seen once. The sequenced material came from peripheral blood. All receptors derive from a human donor with COVID-19, enrolled during active disease. The donor label of this sample is uncertain.

The chain couples TRBV6-5 to TRBJ2-5; 8 bases align to TRBD1. CDR1 is MNHEY and CDR2 is SVGAGI in the germline V gene. This CDR3 spans 16 amino acids. Germline trimming cut 0 bases from V and 3 bases from J; bases unmatched to any gene: 6. CDR3: CASSYSTGQGKETQYF. The DNA of the CDR3 is TGTGCCAGCAGTTACTCGACCGGACAGGGAAAAGAGACCCAGTACTTC.

The chain has TRBV5-1 and TRBJ2-5; 9 bases are a match to TRBD1. The ends lost 2 bases at V and 2 bases at J; junction bases unmatched: 10. The CDR3 spans 17 residues. From germline, CDR1 is SGHRS and CDR2 YFSETQ. The CDR3 here is CASSLGLGQGPQETQYF. For the CDR3, the DNA is TGCGCCAGCAGCTTAGGACTGGGACAGGGACCGCAAGAGACCCAGTACTTC.

The V gene is TRBV10-3, the J gene TRBJ2-3; 14 nucleotides align to TRBD2. The germline V gene has CDR1 ENHRY and CDR2 SYGVKD. The V and J ends lost 8 bases and 3 bases, in that order; junction bases with no gene match: 4. The length of the CDR3 is 15 residues. The CDR3 DNA follows: TGTGCCATCCAGGGGACTAGCGGGAGAACAGATACGCAGTATTTT. It codes for CAIQGTSGRTDTQYF.

The rearrangement links TRBV30 to TRBJ2-3; the match to TRBD1 covers 7 bases. Trimming at V came to 1 base and at J to 4 bases, leaving 8 bases not matched to a gene. The CDR3 covers 15 residues. Germline values: CDR1 GTSNPN, CDR2 SVGIG (reference sequence). The CDR3 spells CAWSGDRAIADTQYF. The CDR3 DNA reads TGTGCCTGGAGTGGAGACAGGGCGATCGCAGATACGCAGTATTTT.

CDR3 nucleotide sequence: TGCGCCAGCAGCTTGGTCTTGGACAGGGGGAACAATGAGCAGTTCTTC. Amino acid sequence: CASSLVLDRGNNEQFF. V and J are TRBV5-1 and TRBJ2-1; 10 nucleotides match TRBD1. CDR3 size: 16 residues. The V and J ends lost 0 bases and 5 bases, in that order; junction bases with no gene match: 5. Germline V gene sequence: CDR1 SGHRS, CDR2 YFSETQ.

This clone was recorded a few times. The V gene is TRBV2, the J gene TRBJ2-7, with TRBD1 matching over 7 bases. CDR1 SNHLY and CDR2 FYNNEI come from the germline V gene. The CDR3 length is 16 residues. J lost 0 bases, V lost 4 bases, and 9 bases had no gene match. The CDR3 loop is CASSVAGTALSYEQYF. The CDR3 bases are TGTGCCAGCAGTGTAGCCGGGACAGCTCTCTCCTACGAGCAGTACTTC. Combining the CDR3 with reference TRBV2 and TRBJ2-7 gives the whole variable domain EPEVTQTPSHQVTQMGQEVILRCVPISNHLYFYWYRQILGQKVEFLVSFYNNEISEKSEIFDDQFSVERPDGSNFTLKIRSTKLEDSAMYFCASSVAGTALSYEQYFGPGTRLTVT.

The CDR3 protein is CASSLEMAGYEQYF. CDR3 DNA: TGCGCCAGCAGCTTGGAAATGGCAGGTTACGAGCAGTACTTC. V gene TRBV5-1 combines with J gene TRBJ2-7; no clear D gene. The CDR3 is 14 amino acids. Trimming cost V 0 bases and J 4 bases, with 11 bases left between them. Germline V CDR1 and CDR2: SGHRS, YFSETQ.

This clone was observed a few times. The gene calls are TRBV9 and TRBJ2-3, with 7 positions matching TRBD2. The junction had 3 bases not matched to a gene; V was cut back by 1 base and J by 1 base. Germline loops: CDR1 SGDLS, CDR2 YYNGEE. CDR3 length: 15 amino acids. CDR3 DNA: TGTGCCAGCAGCGTAAGGGCGGGAGGCACAGATACGCAGTATTTT. It encodes CASSVRAGGTDTQYF. Using reference TRBV9 and TRBJ2-3 for the parts outside the CDR3, the full variable domain is DSGVTQTPKHLITATGQRVTLRCSPRSGDLSVYWYQQSLDQGLQFLIQYYNGEERAKGNILERFSAQQFPDLHSELNLSSLELGDSALYFCASSVRAGGTDTQYFGPGTRLTVL.

Notes on this clone: Other DNA sequences in the sample encode the same CDR3. The rearrangement links TRBV27 to TRBJ1-2, with a weak D call TRBD1 (5 bases). V lost 6 bases and J 4 bases, leaving 12 bases between the germline ends. Germline V gene sequence: CDR1 MNHEY, CDR2 SMNVEV (reference sequence). The CDR3 totals 13 residues. CDR3 DNA: TGTGCCAGCAGAAGAGACAGCAGCTATGGCTACACCTTC. Its protein product is CASRRDSSYGYTF.

CDR3 sequence: CAYDRAYEQYF. The CDR3 nucleotides are TGTGCCTACGACAGGGCCTACGAGCAGTACTTC. The genes are TRBV30 and TRBJ2-7; 7 nucleotides align to TRBD1. Germline CDR1 and CDR2: GTSNPN and SVGIG (reference sequence). The V segment lost 7 bases and the J segment 2 bases; nucleotides outside the gene matches: 2. CDR3 size: 11 residues.